What follows are 5 T cell receptor beta chains derived from one specimen sequenced in a study of cytomegalovirus exposure and HLA in healthy donors. PCR used 60 Vbeta primers and 13 Jbeta primers. Produced via immunoSEQ multiplex PCR; TCRdb's table is partial and in-frame only. This sample carries some 90,000 clones, roughly 79% of them seen once, and the ten largest clones take about 4.4%. Sequencing was done on a sample of PBMCs. These receptors all come from a woman in her 70s in good health and CMV-seropositive.

The chain recombines TRBV6-5 with TRBJ2-7, with 8 bases matching TRBD2. Trimming took 5 bases from V and 5 from J; bases not matched to a gene: 8. CDR1 and CDR2 from the germline V gene are MNHEY and SVGAGI. The CDR3 consists of 14 residues. This CDR3 reads CASSKRELVHEQYF. CDR3 coding DNA: TGTGCCAGCAGTAAGCGGGAGTTAGTCCACGAGCAGTACTTC.

J is TRBJ1-6 and V is TRBV10-3, with D perhaps matching TRBD1 (5 bases). The CDR3 spans 18 residues. V dropped 0 bases and J dropped 4 bases, with 16 bases sitting between them. Germline assignment: CDR1 ENHRY and CDR2 SYGVKD. CDR3 residues: CAISESQTAGGYNSPLHF. Written as DNA, the CDR3 is TGTGCCATCAGTGAGTCCCAGACAGCCGGCGGATATAATTCACCCCTCCACTTT.

This chain links TRBV11-2 with TRBJ2-2, with D uncertain. V was pared by 2 bases and J by 6 bases, with 4 bases between. The CDR3 has 12 amino acids. The V gene's germline CDR1 is SGHAT and CDR2 FQNNGV. CDR3 in amino acids: CASSLISGELFF. CDR3 sequence (DNA): TGTGCCAGCAGCTTAATCTCCGGGGAGCTGTTTTTT.

The chain uses TRBV5-5 and TRBJ2-7; 7 nucleotides align to TRBD1. The CDR3 length is 15 residues. With V trimmed by 4 bases and J by 2 bases, 9 bases remained unmatched. Germline V gives CDR1 SGHKS, CDR2 YYEKEE (reference sequence). In DNA, the CDR3 is TGTGCCAGCAGCCAAGACAGGGCCCCGACCTACGAGCAGTACTTC. It encodes CASSQDRAPTYEQYF.

The V call is TRBV5-5, the J call TRBJ1-6; D perhaps matches TRBD1 (5 bases). The V end was cut by 4 bases, the J end by 3 bases, with 11 bases between. CDR3 length equals 15 residues. Germline CDR1 is SGHKS and CDR2 is YYEKEE (reference sequence). This CDR3 is CASSLDRVYNSPLHF. In nucleotides, the CDR3 is TGTGCCAGCAGCCTCGACAGAGTCTATAATTCACCCCTCCACTTT.